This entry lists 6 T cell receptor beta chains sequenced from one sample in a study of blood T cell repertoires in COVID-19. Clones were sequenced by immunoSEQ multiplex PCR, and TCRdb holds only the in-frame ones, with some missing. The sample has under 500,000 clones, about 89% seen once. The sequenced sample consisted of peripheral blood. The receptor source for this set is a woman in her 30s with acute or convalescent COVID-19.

The DNA of the CDR3 is TGCGCCAGCCGACAGGGGGATAATGAAAAACTGTTTTTT. It encodes CASRQGDNEKLFF. The rearrangement links TRBV5-1 to TRBJ1-4; 9 bases are shared with TRBD1. The germline V gene has CDR1 SGHRS and CDR2 YFSETQ. CDR3 length: 13 amino acids. V shed 7 bases and J 4 bases; nucleotides not matched to a gene: 2.

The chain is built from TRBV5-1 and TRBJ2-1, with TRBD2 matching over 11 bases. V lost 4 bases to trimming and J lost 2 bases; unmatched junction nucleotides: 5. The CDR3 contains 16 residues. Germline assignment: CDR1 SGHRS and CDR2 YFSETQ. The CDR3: CASSTGGLAAYNEQFF. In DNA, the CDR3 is TGCGCCAGCAGCACAGGGGGACTAGCGGCCTACAATGAGCAGTTCTTC.

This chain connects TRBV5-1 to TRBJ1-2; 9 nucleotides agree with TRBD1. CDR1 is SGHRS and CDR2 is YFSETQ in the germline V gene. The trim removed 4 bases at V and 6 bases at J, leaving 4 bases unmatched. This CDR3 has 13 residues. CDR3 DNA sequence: TGCGCCAGCAGCGTGGGACAGGGAGATGGCTACACCTTC. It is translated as CASSVGQGDGYTF.

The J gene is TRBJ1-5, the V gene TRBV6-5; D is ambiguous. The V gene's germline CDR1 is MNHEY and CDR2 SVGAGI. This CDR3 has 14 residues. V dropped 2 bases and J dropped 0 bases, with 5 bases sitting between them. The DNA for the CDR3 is TGTGCCAGCAGTTACGGCGGTAGCAATCAGCCCCAGCATTTT. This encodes CASSYGGSNQPQHF.

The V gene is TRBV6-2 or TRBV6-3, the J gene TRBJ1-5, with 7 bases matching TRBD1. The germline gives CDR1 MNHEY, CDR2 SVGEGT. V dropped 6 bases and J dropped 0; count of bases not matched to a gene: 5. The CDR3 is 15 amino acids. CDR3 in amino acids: CASSPDRFSNQPQHF. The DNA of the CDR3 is TGTGCCAGCAGCCCGGACAGGTTTAGCAATCAGCCCCAGCATTTT.

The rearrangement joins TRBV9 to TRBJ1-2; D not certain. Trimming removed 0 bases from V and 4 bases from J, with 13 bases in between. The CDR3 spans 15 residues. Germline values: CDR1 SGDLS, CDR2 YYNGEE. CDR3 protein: CASSVGQGEVYGYTF. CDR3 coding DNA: TGTGCCAGCAGCGTAGGCCAAGGTGAGGTCTATGGCTACACCTTC.